These 27 T cell receptor beta chains were all obtained from the same sample, sequenced in a study of PD-1 blockade in classical Hodgkin lymphoma. Time point given: cycle 4 day 1 (C4D1), after 5 to 7 weeks of nivolumab. Brentuximab vedotin exposure varied among the patients, all of whom had relapsed after autologous stem cell transplantation. Investigators isolated CD4+ T cells from thawed PBMCs through magnetic negative selection. Sequenced by immunoSEQ multiplex PCR; TCRdb stores in-frame clones only, minus some. The data hold under 35,000 clones, with 85% to 90% observed a single time. This specimen was CD4+ T cells from blood, taken before the fourth cycle of nivolumab. The receptors derive from a human donor with classical Hodgkin lymphoma.

This clone was observed a handful of times. The chain has TRBV18 and TRBJ1-1; D is unresolved. CDR1 and CDR2 from the germline V gene are KGHSH and LQKENI. Trimming stripped 0 bases from V and 1 base from J, with 9 bases between. CDR3 length: 15 residues. The CDR3 DNA is TGTGCCAGCTCACCACCAGGGTGGGAGAACACTGAAGCTTTCTTT. It encodes CASSPPGWENTEAFF. The full variable domain, rest sourced from reference TRBV18 and TRBJ1-1, is NAGVMQNPRHLVRRRGQEARLRCSPMKGHSHVYWYRQLPEEGLKFMVYLQKENIIDESGMPKERFSAEFPKEGPSILRIQQVVRGDSAAYFCASSPPGWENTEAFFGQGTRLTVV.

This clone has just a few counts. The chain couples TRBV4-2 to TRBJ1-1; no definite D call. CDR1 LGHNA and CDR2 YNFKEQ come from the germline V gene. Between the trimmed V and J ends, which lost 2 bases and 0 bases, there was a span of 10 bases. CDR3 length equals 15 residues. DNA of the CDR3: TGTGCCAGCAGCCAAAACAGCAAAATGAACACTGAAGCTTTCTTT. It is translated as CASSQNSKMNTEAFF.

The chain recombines TRBV7-2 with TRBJ1-2; no clear D. V gave up 1 base and J gave up 1 base, with 1 base separating them. Germline lookup yields CDR1 SGHTA and CDR2 FQGNSA. CDR3 length: 12 amino acids. As DNA, the CDR3 is TGTGCCAGCAGCTTAGTTAACTATGGCTACACCTTC. Translating it yields CASSLVNYGYTF.

The chain recombines TRBV5-1 with TRBJ2-5; TRBD1 aligns across 7 bases. This CDR3 is 15 amino acids long. Per germline, CDR1 SGHRS and CDR2 YFSETQ. V trimming: 0 bases; J trimming: 2 bases; junction bases outside the gene matches: 4. CDR3 in amino acids: CASSLGDREQETQYF. CDR3 DNA sequence: TGCGCCAGCAGCTTGGGGGACAGAGAACAAGAGACCCAGTACTTC.

This clone was seen once. The chain couples TRBV6-6 to TRBJ2-2; D remains unclear. The CDR3 runs to 14 residues. With 6 bases removed from V and 0 bases from J, the gap between germline ends came to 8 bases. In germline, CDR1 is MNHNY, CDR2 SVGAGI (reference sequence). The CDR3 reads CASRGESNTGELFF. In DNA, the CDR3 is TGTGCCAGCAGGGGCGAGTCGAACACCGGGGAGCTGTTTTTT.

Only a few counts were recorded for this clone. The rearrangement uses TRBV6-1 and TRBJ2-1; 14 bases match TRBD2. Germline V lookup: CDR1 MNHNS, CDR2 SASEGT. This CDR3 is built from 15 residues. The V segment lost 7 bases and the J segment 10 bases; nucleotides outside the gene matches: 9. Written as DNA, the CDR3 is TGTGCCAGCAATTCCGGGACTAGCGGGAGTCCCGAGCAGTTCTTC. Protein: CASNSGTSGSPEQFF.

The rearrangement links TRBV9 to TRBJ1-4; 10 nucleotides align to TRBD1. The germline CDR1 and CDR2 sequences are SGDLS and YYNGEE. This CDR3 is built from 15 residues. Trimming cost V 3 bases and J 8 bases; bases outside gene matches: 7. The CDR3 nucleotides are TGTGCCAGCAGCGGCGGGACAGGGGCAGGGGAAAAACTGTTTTTT. Its protein is CASSGGTGAGEKLFF.

This chain's CDR3 is CASSLLAGGYNEQFF. The CDR3 region has the DNA TGTGCCAGCAGTTTACTAGCGGGAGGGTACAATGAGCAGTTCTTC. This chain joins TRBV6-4 and TRBJ2-1; 13 nucleotides agree with TRBD2. From germline, CDR1 is MRHNA and CDR2 SNTAGT. J was trimmed by 4 bases and V by 5 bases; bases with no gene match: 2. This CDR3 has 15 amino acids.

This chain connects TRBV6-1 to TRBJ2-3; D is unclear. The CDR3 length is 14 residues. Germline V lookup: CDR1 MNHNS, CDR2 SASEGT. Trimming took off 6 bases at V and 0 bases at J, with 10 bases between the two ends. The CDR3: CASRLQGSTDTQYF. The CDR3 coding sequence is TGTGCCAGCAGGTTGCAAGGGAGCACAGATACGCAGTATTTT.

The genes are TRBV5-4 and TRBJ1-2, with D unclear. This CDR3 has 13 amino acids. V was clipped by 3 bases and J by 4 bases, with 10 bases between them. CDR1 SGHNT and CDR2 YYREEE come from the germline V gene (reference sequence). CDR3: CASSSTWGYGYTF. DNA for the CDR3: TGTGCCAGCAGCTCGACTTGGGGCTATGGCTACACCTTC.

The chain is built from TRBV4-3 and TRBJ2-1; TRBD2 matches at 10 bases. The trim removed 0 bases at V and 9 bases at J, leaving 8 bases unmatched. CDR3 length equals 16 residues. From germline, CDR1 is LGHNA and CDR2 YSLEER. In nucleotides, the CDR3 is TGCGCCAGCAGCCAAGAGTTCGCTAGCGGGAGTAGTGAGCAGTTCTTC. Protein product: CASSQEFASGSSEQFF.

J is TRBJ2-1 and V is TRBV7-8, with a weak D call TRBD2 (5 bases). The germline V gene encodes CDR1 SGHVS and CDR2 FQNEAQ. With 1 base removed from V and 7 bases from J, the gap between germline ends came to 14 bases. CDR3 length: 15 amino acids. CDR3 in amino acids: CASSLGAGGVNEQFF. DNA of the CDR3: TGTGCCAGCAGCTTAGGGGCGGGTGGAGTTAATGAGCAGTTCTTC.

This rearrangement joins TRBV10-3 to TRBJ2-1, with 10 bases lining up with TRBD2. The CDR3 spans 18 residues. The V segment lost 0 bases and the J segment 3 bases; nucleotides outside the gene matches: 8. Germline V CDR1 and CDR2: ENHRY, SYGVKD. The CDR3 spells CAISESVASGSGYNEQFF. DNA of the CDR3: TGTGCCATCAGTGAGTCGGTGGCTAGCGGGAGCGGCTACAATGAGCAGTTCTTC.

The chain links TRBV19 to TRBJ1-2; possible D gene TRBD1, 6 bases. Germline CDR1 LNHDA, CDR2 SQIVND (reference sequence). There are 15 residues in the CDR3. Trimming left V 7 bases short and J 3 bases short, with 18 bases between. The CDR3: CASTRDNLRDYGYTF. The CDR3 DNA reads TGTGCCAGTACGAGGGACAACCTAAGAGACTATGGCTACACCTTC.

The sample holds a few counts of this clone. This chain joins TRBV10-3 and TRBJ1-2; no definite D call. The V gene's germline CDR1 is ENHRY and CDR2 SYGVKD. CDR3 length equals 13 residues. V lost 0 bases, J lost 12 bases, and 14 bases lay in between. The CDR3 coding sequence is TGTGCCATCAGTGAGTCTGGTACTGCAGTTGACACCTTC. This translates into CAISESGTAVDTF.

The chain carries TRBV28 and TRBJ2-7, with D maybe TRBD2 (6 bases). This CDR3 has 12 residues. Trimming cost V 4 bases and J 3 bases, with 7 bases left between them. Germline CDR1 reads MDHEN; CDR2 reads SYDVKM. In DNA form, the CDR3 reads TGTGCCAGCAGTTGGGGGGTCTACGAGCAGTACTTC. Its translation is CASSWGVYEQYF.

The CDR3, as DNA: TGTGCCAGCAGCTTGATGGATAGCAATCAGCCCCAGCATTTT. Its protein product is CASSLMDSNQPQHF. The V gene is TRBV5-6, the J gene TRBJ1-5; D remains ambiguous. This CDR3 has 14 amino acids. Germline V gives CDR1 SGHDT, CDR2 YYEEEE. The V and J ends lost 1 base and 0 bases respectively, with 5 bases between them.

This chain connects TRBV13 to TRBJ2-1; the D is unclear. The CDR3 sequence is 14 residues long. Germline values: CDR1 PRHDT, CDR2 FYEKMQ (reference sequence). Between the trimmed V and J ends, which lost 5 bases and 4 bases, there was a span of 12 bases. The CDR3 here is CASSGWMVYNEQFF. CDR3 coding DNA: TGTGCCAGCAGCGGGTGGATGGTTTACAATGAGCAGTTCTTC. Drawing the rest from reference TRBV13 and TRBJ2-1, the complete variable domain is AAGVIQSPRHLIKEKRETATLKCYPIPRHDTVYWYQQGPGQDPQFLISFYEKMQSDKGSIPDRFSAQQFSDYHSELNMSSLELGDSALYFCASSGWMVYNEQFFGPGTRLTVL.

The chain carries TRBV4-1 and TRBJ1-2; D not resolved. The CDR3 is 14 amino acids. CDR1 is MGHRA, CDR2 YSYEKL, per germline. V lost 0 bases, J lost 2 bases, and 7 bases lay in between. CDR3 amino acids: CASSQDLRNYGYTF. CDR3 DNA sequence: TGCGCCAGCAGCCAAGATCTTCGGAACTATGGCTACACCTTC.

The chain joins TRBV7-2 to TRBJ1-4; no clear D. Trimming removed 1 base from V and 7 bases from J, with 4 bases in between. This CDR3 contains 12 residues. Germline V gene lookup returns CDR1 SGHTA and CDR2 FQGNSA. In nucleotides, the CDR3 is TGTGCCAGCAGCTTAGTAGGTGAAAAACTGTTTTTT. Amino acids: CASSLVGEKLFF.

V and J are TRBV29-1 and TRBJ2-5, with D unclear. The CDR3 covers 12 residues. Germline V lookup: CDR1 SQVTM, CDR2 ANQGSEA. V was trimmed by 7 bases and J by 3 bases, leaving 12 bases between them. For the CDR3, the DNA is TGCAGCGGCGAAGGAAAGAAAGAGACCCAGTACTTC. Encoded protein: CSGEGKKETQYF.

The rearrangement uses TRBV27 and TRBJ2-7, with TRBD1 identical over 10 bases. Germline loops: CDR1 MNHEY, CDR2 SMNVEV (reference sequence). The V gene end was trimmed by 4 bases and the J gene end by 4 bases; junction bases not matched to a gene: 4. This CDR3 is built from 14 residues. As DNA, the CDR3 is TGTGCCAGCAGTTCCCGGGACAGGGGATACGAGCAGTACTTC. Translated: CASSSRDRGYEQYF.

This chain uses TRBV27 with TRBJ1-3; D is ambiguous. The CDR3 runs to 16 residues. Germline V gene lookup returns CDR1 MNHEY and CDR2 SMNVEV (reference sequence). With 4 bases removed from V and 1 base from J, the gap between germline ends came to 14 bases. The CDR3 reads CASSYTGRSSGNTIYF. CDR3 bases: TGTGCCAGCAGTTATACGGGCCGAAGTTCTGGAAACACCATATATTTT.

The chain is built from TRBV5-1 and TRBJ1-1; 9 bases map to TRBD1. V shed 4 bases, J shed 11 bases, and the junction held 9 bases outside the gene matches. Germline values: CDR1 SGHRS, CDR2 YFSETQ. This CDR3 is 13 amino acids long. CDR3 region: CASSRGQGFNAFF. CDR3 coding DNA: TGCGCCAGCAGCCGGGGACAGGGCTTCAATGCTTTCTTT.

The chain uses TRBV28 and TRBJ2-7, with 7 bases fitting TRBD1. Germline CDR1 is MDHEN and CDR2 is SYDVKM. Unmatched junction bases numbered 14, after V lost 6 bases and J lost 3 bases. This CDR3 is 16 amino acids long. The CDR3 nucleotides read TGTGCCAGCAGCTACGGGACAGCCATTGAAGGCTACGAGCAGTACTTC. It is translated as CASSYGTAIEGYEQYF.

The CDR3 is CASSFWGTGELFF. The CDR3 DNA reads as TGTGCCAGTAGTTTCTGGGGGACCGGGGAGCTGTTTTTT. This chain uses TRBV19 with TRBJ2-2, with D perhaps being TRBD1 or TRBD2 (5 bases each). This CDR3 is built from 13 residues. Germline V gene sequence: CDR1 LNHDA, CDR2 SQIVND (reference sequence). Trimming stripped 5 bases from V and 5 bases from J, with 9 bases between.

The chain uses TRBV19 and TRBJ1-5; 7 bases fit TRBD1. Germline trimming cut 7 bases from V and 4 bases from J; bases unmatched to any gene: 22. Germline-derived CDR1 and CDR2 are LNHDA and SQIVND (reference sequence). CDR3 size: 19 residues. The CDR3 is CASTTHRGRAQWRNQPQHF. CDR3 coding DNA: TGTGCCAGTACCACCCACAGGGGACGCGCTCAATGGAGAAATCAGCCCCAGCATTTT. Looking up the rest from reference TRBV19 and TRBJ1-5 gives the full variable domain: DGGITQSPKYLFRKEGQNVTLSCEQNLNHDAMYWYRQDPGQGLRLIYYSQIVNDFQKGDIAEGYSVSREKKESFPLTVTSAQKNPTAFYLCASTTHRGRAQWRNQPQHFGDGTRLSIL.